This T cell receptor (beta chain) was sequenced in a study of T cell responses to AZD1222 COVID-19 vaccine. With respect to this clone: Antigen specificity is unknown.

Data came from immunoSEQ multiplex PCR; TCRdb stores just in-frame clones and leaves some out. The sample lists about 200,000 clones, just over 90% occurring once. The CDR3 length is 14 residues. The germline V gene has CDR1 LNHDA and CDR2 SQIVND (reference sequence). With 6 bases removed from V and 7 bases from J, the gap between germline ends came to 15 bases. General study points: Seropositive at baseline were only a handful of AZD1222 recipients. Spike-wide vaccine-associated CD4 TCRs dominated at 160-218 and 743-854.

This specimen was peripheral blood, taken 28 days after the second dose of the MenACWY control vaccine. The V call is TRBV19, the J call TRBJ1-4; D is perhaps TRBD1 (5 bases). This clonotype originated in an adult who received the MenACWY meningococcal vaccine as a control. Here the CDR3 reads CASSMGLRGEKLFF. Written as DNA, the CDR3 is TGTGCCAGTAGCATGGGACTGAGGGGTGAAAAACTGTTTTTT. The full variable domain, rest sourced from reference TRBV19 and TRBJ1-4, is DGGITQSPKYLFRKEGQNVTLSCEQNLNHDAMYWYRQDPGQGLRLIYYSQIVNDFQKGDIAEGYSVSREKKESFPLTVTSAQKNPTAFYLCASSMGLRGEKLFFGSGTQLSVL.